This is a list of T cell receptor beta chains from one sample in a study of shared clonotypes between healthy human individuals. TCRdb keeps only in-frame clones here, not all; method: immunoSEQ multiplex PCR. The table has 2.3 million or so clones, 85% to 95% seen once. The specimen sequenced was naive CD4+ T cells from PBMCs. Source of these receptors: a man between 18 and 35 years old in good health. Some clones in this sample may be carry-over from other donors' samples. CDR3s leave out the opening cysteine and the closing phenylalanine or tryptophan. A D gene is named only where the DNA matches it firmly.

V gene	J gene	D gene	CDR3 protein
TRBV14	TRBJ2-3	TRBD2	ASSQDVAGGADTQY
TRBV19	TRBJ1-2	NA	ASSIFQEDYGYT
TRBV6-1	TRBJ2-5	TRBD1	ASIQDRGTETQY
TRBV5-1	TRBJ1-1	TRBD1	ASSSDRPNTEAF
TRBV28	TRBJ2-1	NA	ASSFSNSYNEQF
TRBV2	TRBJ1-2	TRBD1	ASSGDRSNVVGYT
TRBV5-1	TRBJ2-5	NA	ASSLGSQQETQY
TRBV7-2	TRBJ2-5	NA	ASRPGGAPYQETQY
TRBV30	TRBJ1-5	NA	AWSVSGSNQPQH
TRBV5-1	TRBJ1-3	NA	ASRSQSGVNTIY
TRBV28	TRBJ2-5	TRBD2	ASSFTGGRGQETQY
TRBV27	TRBJ1-1	TRBD1	ASSPPGGAVNTEAF
TRBV5-1	TRBJ1-2	TRBD1	ASSFEGGIYGYT
TRBV7-3	TRBJ1-1	NA	ASSLNSGVVNTEAF